A single sample gave rise to the 11 T cell receptor beta chains below, sequenced in a study of early T cells in non-severe SARS-CoV-2 infection. From the 5' RACE reads, TCRdb called clonotypes with MiXCR, one entry per CDR3 protein. The sample shows tens of thousands of distinct CDR3 sequences, less than 5.5% of them seen only once. The input for sequencing was whole blood, taken at baseline. The receptors here all came from an adult who was a healthcare worker with PCR-confirmed SARS-CoV-2 infection or an uninfected control (not recorded which).

This clonotype has more than one count but fewer than ten. The V call is TRBV5-4, the J call TRBJ2-7; D perhaps matches TRBD2 (6 bases). Germline values: CDR1 SGHNT, CDR2 YYREEE (reference sequence). Trimming left V 4 bases short and J 3 bases short, with 14 bases between. This CDR3 has 14 amino acids. The CDR3 coding sequence is TGTGCCAGCAGCCAAGGAGGGACTCTCTACGAGCAGTACTTC. Its translation is CASSQGGTLYEQYF.

The chain couples TRBV7-2 to TRBJ2-1, with no clear D. Germline lookup yields CDR1 SGHTA and CDR2 FQGNSA. Between the trimmed V and J ends, which lost 5 bases and 6 bases, there was a span of 14 bases. The CDR3 is made up of 14 amino acids. The CDR3 is CASSRLVTLNEQFF. The CDR3 DNA reads TGTGCCAGCAGCCGCCTGGTCACCCTCAATGAGCAGTTCTTC.

This clonotype was detected a few times. The rearrangement uses TRBV6-5 and TRBJ2-5, with TRBD2 identical over 10 bases. Germline V gene data show CDR1 as MNHEY and CDR2 as SVGAGI. J lost 5 bases, V lost 2 bases, and 8 bases had no gene match. The CDR3 length is 16 residues. The CDR3 loop reads CASSYLAGVARETQYF. The CDR3 DNA reads as TGTGCCAGCAGTTACCTAGCGGGAGTGGCTAGGGAGACCCAGTACTTC.

The CDR3 DNA follows: TGTGCCAGCAGCTTATTGTCGGGAGGGTACAATGAGCAGTTCTTC. Translation gives CASSLLSGGYNEQFF. This chain joins TRBV7-9 and TRBJ2-1; TRBD2 matches 8 bases. Germline V gene data show CDR1 as SEHNR and CDR2 as FQNEAQ (reference sequence). There are 15 residues in the CDR3. V lost 2 bases, J lost 4 bases, and 4 bases stayed unmatched.

This clonotype appeared many times. V usage is TRBV5-4 and J usage is TRBJ2-1; the D is unclear. Per germline, CDR1 SGHNT and CDR2 YYREEE (reference sequence). The ends were cut back, 0 bases at V and 5 bases at J, with 12 bases in the middle. The CDR3 totals 15 residues. CDR3 coding DNA: TGTGCCAGCAGCTTGGACTTAGGTCCCAACAATGAGCAGTTCTTC. This sequence encodes CASSLDLGPNNEQFF.

This clonotype came up many times. This chain links TRBV11-2 with TRBJ2-3; no clear D gene. The CDR3 covers 14 residues. Trimming left V 2 bases short and J 2 bases short, with 8 bases between. CDR1 is SGHAT and CDR2 is FQNNGV in the germline V gene. The CDR3 coding sequence is TGTGCCAGCAGCTTACAGCGACCCACAGATACGCAGTATTTT. It specifies CASSLQRPTDTQYF.

CDR3 sequence: CASSLSPGRPDTQYF. In DNA form, the CDR3 reads TGTGCCAGCAGCTTATCGCCAGGGCGCCCAGATACGCAGTATTTT. The chain combines TRBV7-6 with TRBJ2-3, with D maybe TRBD1 (5 bases). The germline gives CDR1 SGHVS, CDR2 FNYEAQ. This CDR3 comprises 15 residues. V shed 2 bases and J shed 4 bases, with 13 bases lying between them. The full variable domain, in which reference TRBV7-6 and TRBJ2-3 provide the parts outside the CDR3, is GAGVSQSPRYKVTKRGQDVALRCDPISGHVSLYWYRQALGQGPEFLTYFNYEAQQDKSGLPNDRFSAERPEGSISTLTIQRTEQRDSAMYRCASSLSPGRPDTQYFGPGTRLTVL.

This clonotype was counted at least ten times. V and J are TRBV5-1 and TRBJ2-7; D gene ambiguous. Germline V CDR1 and CDR2: SGHRS, YFSETQ. The CDR3 is 14 amino acids. Between the trimmed V and J ends, which lost 3 bases and 1 base, there was a span of 11 bases. The CDR3 loop reads CASSSAISSYEQYF. The CDR3 coding sequence is TGCGCCAGCAGCTCCGCTATTTCGTCCTACGAGCAGTACTTC. The full variable domain, rest sourced from reference TRBV5-1 and TRBJ2-7, is KAGVTQTPRYLIKTRGQQVTLSCSPISGHRSVSWYQQTPGQGLQFLFEYFSETQRNKGNFPGRFSGRQFSNSRSEMNVSTLELGDSALYLCASSSAISSYEQYFGPGTRLTVT.

This clonotype was seen a handful of times. The V gene is TRBV4-1, the J gene TRBJ2-5, with 7 bases matching TRBD2. The J segment lost 2 bases and the V segment lost 4 bases, leaving 7 bases of the junction unmatched. The germline CDR1 and CDR2 sequences are MGHRA and YSYEKL. The CDR3 totals 15 residues. CDR3 amino acids: CASSRSGGDQETQYF. The CDR3 nucleotides are TGCGCCAGCAGCCGTAGTGGGGGGGATCAAGAGACCCAGTACTTC.

This clonotype was found many times. The chain joins TRBV6-5 to TRBJ2-7; 8 bases map to TRBD1. The CDR3 runs 14 residues. With 2 bases clipped from V and 6 bases from J, the junction kept 6 bases outside the gene matches. Germline loops: CDR1 MNHEY, CDR2 SVGAGI. The CDR3: CASSYSQGAFEQYF. For the CDR3, the DNA is TGTGCCAGCAGTTACAGTCAGGGGGCCTTCGAGCAGTACTTC.

This clonotype was observed many times. The CDR3 is CASNKGLAGGTSNEQFF. CDR3 nucleotide sequence: TGTGCCAGCAACAAGGGACTAGCGGGAGGGACTTCGAATGAGCAGTTCTTC. V gene TRBV6-6 combines with J gene TRBJ2-1; 16 bases map to TRBD2. The CDR3 totals 17 residues. Looked up from germline, CDR1 is MNHNY and CDR2 is SVGAGI (reference sequence). V gave up 7 bases and J gave up 7 bases; unmatched junction bases: 10.